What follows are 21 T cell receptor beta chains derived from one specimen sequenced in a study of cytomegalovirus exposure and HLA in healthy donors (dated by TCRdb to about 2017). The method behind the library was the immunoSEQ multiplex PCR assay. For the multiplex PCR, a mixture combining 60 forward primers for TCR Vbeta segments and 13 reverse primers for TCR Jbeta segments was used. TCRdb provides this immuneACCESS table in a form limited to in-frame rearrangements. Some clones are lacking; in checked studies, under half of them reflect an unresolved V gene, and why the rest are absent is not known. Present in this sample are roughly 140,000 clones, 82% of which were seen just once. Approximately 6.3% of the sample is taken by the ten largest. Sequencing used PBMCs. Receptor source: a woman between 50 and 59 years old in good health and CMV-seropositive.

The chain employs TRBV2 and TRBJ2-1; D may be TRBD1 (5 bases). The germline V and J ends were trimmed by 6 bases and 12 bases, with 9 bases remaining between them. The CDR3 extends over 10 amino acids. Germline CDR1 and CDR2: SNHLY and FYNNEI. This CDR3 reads CASRAQGQFF. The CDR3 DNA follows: TGTGCCAGCAGGGCTCAGGGGCAGTTCTTC.

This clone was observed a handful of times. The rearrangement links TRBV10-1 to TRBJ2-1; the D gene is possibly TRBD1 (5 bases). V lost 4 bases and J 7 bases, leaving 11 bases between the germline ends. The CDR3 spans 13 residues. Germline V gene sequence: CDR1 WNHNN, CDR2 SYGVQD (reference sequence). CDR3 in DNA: TGCGCCAGCAGTGCGGACATTCTTAATGAGCAGTTCTTC. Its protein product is CASSADILNEQFF.

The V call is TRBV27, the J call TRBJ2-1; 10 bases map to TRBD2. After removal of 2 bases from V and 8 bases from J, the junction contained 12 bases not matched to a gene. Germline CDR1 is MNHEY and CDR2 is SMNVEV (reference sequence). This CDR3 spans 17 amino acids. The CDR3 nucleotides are TGTGCCAGCAGTTTAGGGCGGCTAGCGGGGGCCGTGGATGAGCAGTTCTTC. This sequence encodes CASSLGRLAGAVDEQFF.

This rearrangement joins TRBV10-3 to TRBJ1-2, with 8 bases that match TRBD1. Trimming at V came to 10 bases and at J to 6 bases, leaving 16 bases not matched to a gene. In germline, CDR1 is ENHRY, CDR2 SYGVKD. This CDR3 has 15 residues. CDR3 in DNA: TGTGCCACCCTGGGACAGGACAAATCAGGGGATGGCTACACCTTC. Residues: CATLGQDKSGDGYTF.

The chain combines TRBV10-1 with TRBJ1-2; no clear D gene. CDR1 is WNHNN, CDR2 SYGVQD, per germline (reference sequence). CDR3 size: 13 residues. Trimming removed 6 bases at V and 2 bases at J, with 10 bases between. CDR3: CASSPRQNYGYTF. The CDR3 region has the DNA TGCGCCAGCAGCCCGCGGCAGAACTATGGCTACACCTTC.

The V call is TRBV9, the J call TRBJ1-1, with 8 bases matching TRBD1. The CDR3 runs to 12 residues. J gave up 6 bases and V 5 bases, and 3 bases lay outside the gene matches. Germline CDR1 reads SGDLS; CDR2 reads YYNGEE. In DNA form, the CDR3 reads TGTGCCAGCAGAGGACAGGGCTCTGAAGCTTTCTTT. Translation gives CASRGQGSEAFF. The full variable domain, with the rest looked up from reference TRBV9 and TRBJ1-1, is DSGVTQTPKHLITATGQRVTLRCSPRSGDLSVYWYQQSLDQGLQFLIQYYNGEERAKGNILERFSAQQFPDLHSELNLSSLELGDSALYFCASRGQGSEAFFGQGTRLTVV.

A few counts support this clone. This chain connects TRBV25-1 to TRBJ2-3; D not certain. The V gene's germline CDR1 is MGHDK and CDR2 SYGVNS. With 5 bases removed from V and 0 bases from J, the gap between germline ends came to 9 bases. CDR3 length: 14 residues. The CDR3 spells CASSPLRSTDTQYF. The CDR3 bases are TGTGCCAGCAGTCCTCTCAGGAGCACAGATACGCAGTATTTT. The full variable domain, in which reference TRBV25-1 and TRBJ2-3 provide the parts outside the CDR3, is EADIYQTPRYLVIGTGKKITLECSQTMGHDKMYWYQQDPGMELHLIHYSYGVNSTEKGDLSSESTVSRIRTEHFPLTLESARPSHTSQYLCASSPLRSTDTQYFGPGTRLTVL.

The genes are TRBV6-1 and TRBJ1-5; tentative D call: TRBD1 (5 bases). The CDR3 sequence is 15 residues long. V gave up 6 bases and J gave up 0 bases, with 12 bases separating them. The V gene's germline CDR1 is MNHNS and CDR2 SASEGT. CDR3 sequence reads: CASRLTDNSNQPQHF. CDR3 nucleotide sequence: TGTGCCAGCAGACTGACAGATAATAGCAATCAGCCCCAGCATTTT.

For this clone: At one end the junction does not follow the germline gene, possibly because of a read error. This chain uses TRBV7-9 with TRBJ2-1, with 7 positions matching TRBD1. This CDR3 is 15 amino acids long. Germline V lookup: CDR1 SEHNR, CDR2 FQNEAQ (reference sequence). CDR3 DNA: TGTTCCAGCAGCTTCCGGACAGGAGCCTACAATGAGCAGTTCTTC. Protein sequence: CSSSFRTGAYNEQFF.

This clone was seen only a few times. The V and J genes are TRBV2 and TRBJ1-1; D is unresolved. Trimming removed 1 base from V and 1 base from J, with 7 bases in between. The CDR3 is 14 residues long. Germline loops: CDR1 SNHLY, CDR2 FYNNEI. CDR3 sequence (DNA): TGTGCCAGCAGTGAAGGCAGGTCGAACACTGAAGCTTTCTTT. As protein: CASSEGRSNTEAFF.

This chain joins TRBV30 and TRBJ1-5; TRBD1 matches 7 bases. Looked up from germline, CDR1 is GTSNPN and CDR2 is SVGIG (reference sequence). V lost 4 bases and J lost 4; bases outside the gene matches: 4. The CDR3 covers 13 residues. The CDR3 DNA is TGTGCCTGGAATGCAGGGGGAAATCAGCCCCAGCATTTT. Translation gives CAWNAGGNQPQHF.

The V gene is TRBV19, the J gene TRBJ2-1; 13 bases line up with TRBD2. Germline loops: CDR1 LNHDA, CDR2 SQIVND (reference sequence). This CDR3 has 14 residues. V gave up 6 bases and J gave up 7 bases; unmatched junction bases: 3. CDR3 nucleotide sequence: TGTGCCAGTAGCCCGGGACTAGCGGGAAATGAGCAGTTCTTC. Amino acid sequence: CASSPGLAGNEQFF. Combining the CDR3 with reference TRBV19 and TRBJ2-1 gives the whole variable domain DGGITQSPKYLFRKEGQNVTLSCEQNLNHDAMYWYRQDPGQGLRLIYYSQIVNDFQKGDIAEGYSVSREKKESFPLTVTSAQKNPTAFYLCASSPGLAGNEQFFGPGTRLTVL.

The CDR3 nucleotides read TGTGCCAGCACCAGCGAAGATACGCAGTATTTT. It yields the protein CASTSEDTQYF. V and J are TRBV6-5 and TRBJ2-3; D not resolved. This CDR3 has 11 amino acids. With 7 bases removed from V and 5 bases from J, the gap between germline ends came to 7 bases. CDR1 and CDR2 (germline): MNHEY, SVGAGI.

The CDR3 DNA reads TGTGCCACCAGCACCACAGGGTCTACGCAGTATTTT. It translates to CATSTTGSTQYF. The V gene is TRBV15, the J gene TRBJ2-3; maybe TRBD1 (6 bases). Germline V gene sequence: CDR1 LNHNV, CDR2 YYDKDF (reference sequence). This CDR3 contains 12 residues. Trimming pared 4 bases from V and 8 bases from J, leaving 10 bases between.

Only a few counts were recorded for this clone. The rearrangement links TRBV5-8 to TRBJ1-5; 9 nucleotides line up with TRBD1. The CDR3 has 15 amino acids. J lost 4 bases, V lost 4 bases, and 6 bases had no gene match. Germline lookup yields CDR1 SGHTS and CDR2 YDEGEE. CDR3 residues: CASSLKTGGNQPQHF. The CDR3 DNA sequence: TGTGCCAGCAGCCTAAAGACAGGGGGGAATCAGCCCCAGCATTTT.

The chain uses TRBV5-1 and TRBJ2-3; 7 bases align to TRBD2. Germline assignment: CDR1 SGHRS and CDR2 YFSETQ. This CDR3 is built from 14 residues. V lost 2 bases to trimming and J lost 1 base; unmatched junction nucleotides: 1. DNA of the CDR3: TGCGCCAGCAGCTTTGCGGGGGGCACAGATACGCAGTATTTT. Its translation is CASSFAGGTDTQYF.

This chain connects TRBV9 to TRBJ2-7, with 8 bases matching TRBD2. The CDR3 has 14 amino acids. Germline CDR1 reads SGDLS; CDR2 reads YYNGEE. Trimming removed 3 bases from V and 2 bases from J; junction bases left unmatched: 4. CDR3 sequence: CASSAGGGTYEQYF. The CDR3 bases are TGTGCCAGCAGCGCAGGCGGGGGGACCTACGAGCAGTACTTC.

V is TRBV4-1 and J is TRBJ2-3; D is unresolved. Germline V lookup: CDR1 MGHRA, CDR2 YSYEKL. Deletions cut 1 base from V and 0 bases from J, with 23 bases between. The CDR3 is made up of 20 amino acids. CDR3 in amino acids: CASSQVRSASRPTSTDTQYF. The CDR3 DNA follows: TGCGCCAGCAGCCAAGTAAGATCGGCGTCGCGGCCCACTAGCACAGATACGCAGTATTTT.

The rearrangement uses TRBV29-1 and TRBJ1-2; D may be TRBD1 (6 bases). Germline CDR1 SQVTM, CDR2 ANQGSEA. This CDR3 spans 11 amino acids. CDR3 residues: CQGLSNYGYTF. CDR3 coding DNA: TGCCAGGGGCTGTCGAACTATGGCTACACCTTC.

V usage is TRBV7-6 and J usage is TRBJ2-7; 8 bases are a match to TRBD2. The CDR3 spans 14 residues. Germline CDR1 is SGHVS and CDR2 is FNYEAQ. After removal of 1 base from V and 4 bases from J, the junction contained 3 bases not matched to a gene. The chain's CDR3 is CASSLERGPYEQYF. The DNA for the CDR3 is TGTGCCAGCAGCTTAGAGCGGGGGCCGTACGAGCAGTACTTC.

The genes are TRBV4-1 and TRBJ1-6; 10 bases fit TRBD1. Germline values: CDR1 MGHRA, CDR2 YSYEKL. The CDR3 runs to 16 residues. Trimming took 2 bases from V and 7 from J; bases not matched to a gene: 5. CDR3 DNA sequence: TGCGCCAGCAGCCAAACGGACAGGGGGAACAATTCACCCCTCCACTTT. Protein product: CASSQTDRGNNSPLHF.